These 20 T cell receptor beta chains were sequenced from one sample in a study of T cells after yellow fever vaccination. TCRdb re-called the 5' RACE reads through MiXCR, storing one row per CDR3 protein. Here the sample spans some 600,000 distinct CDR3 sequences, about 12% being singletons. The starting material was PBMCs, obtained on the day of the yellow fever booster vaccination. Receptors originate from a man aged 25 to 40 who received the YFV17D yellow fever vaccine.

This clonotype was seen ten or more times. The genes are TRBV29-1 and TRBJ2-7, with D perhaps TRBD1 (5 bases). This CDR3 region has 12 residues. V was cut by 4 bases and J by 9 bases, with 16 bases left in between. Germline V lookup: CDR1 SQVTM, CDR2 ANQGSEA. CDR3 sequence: CSVVGDSSRQYF. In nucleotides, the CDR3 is TGCAGCGTTGTCGGAGACAGTTCACGGCAGTACTTC.

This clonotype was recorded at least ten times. The CDR3 region is CASRQGGQETQYF. The CDR3 DNA is TGTGCCAGCAGGCAGGGGGGTCAAGAGACCCAGTACTTC. The rearrangement joins TRBV7-2 to TRBJ2-5; perhaps TRBD1 as D (7 bases). The V end lost 6 bases, the J end lost 2 bases, and 10 bases lay between the germline ends. Per the germline V gene, CDR1 is SGHTA and CDR2 is FQGNSA. The CDR3 spans 13 residues.

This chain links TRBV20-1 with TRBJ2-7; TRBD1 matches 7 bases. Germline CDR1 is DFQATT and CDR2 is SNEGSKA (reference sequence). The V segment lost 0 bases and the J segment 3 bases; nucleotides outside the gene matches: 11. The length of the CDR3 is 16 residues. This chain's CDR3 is CSARDSSGQGVYEQYF. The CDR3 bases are TGCAGTGCTAGAGATTCCTCTGGGCAGGGGGTCTACGAGCAGTACTTC.

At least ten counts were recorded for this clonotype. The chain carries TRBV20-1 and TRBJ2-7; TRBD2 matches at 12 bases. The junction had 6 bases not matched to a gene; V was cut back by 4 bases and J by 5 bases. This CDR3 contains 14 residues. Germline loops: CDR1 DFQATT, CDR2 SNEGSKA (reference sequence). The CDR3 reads CSAKSTSGSDEQYF. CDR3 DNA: TGCAGTGCTAAATCGACTAGCGGGAGTGACGAGCAGTACTTC.

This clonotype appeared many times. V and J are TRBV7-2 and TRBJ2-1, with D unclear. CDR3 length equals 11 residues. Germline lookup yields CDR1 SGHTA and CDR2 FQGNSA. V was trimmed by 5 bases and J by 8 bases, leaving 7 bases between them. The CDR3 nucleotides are TGTGCCAGCAGCCAGTTCGATGAGCAGTTCTTC. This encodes CASSQFDEQFF. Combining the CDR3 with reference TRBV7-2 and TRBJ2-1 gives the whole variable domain GAGVSQSPSNKVTEKGKDVELRCDPISGHTALYWYRQSLGQGLEFLIYFQGNSAPDKSGLPSDRFSAERTGGSVSTLTIQRTQQEDSAVYLCASSQFDEQFFGPGTRLTVL.

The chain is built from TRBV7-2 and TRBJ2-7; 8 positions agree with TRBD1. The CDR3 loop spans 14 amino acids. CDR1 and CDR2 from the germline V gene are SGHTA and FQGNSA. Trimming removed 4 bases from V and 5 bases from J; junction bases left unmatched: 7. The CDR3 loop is CASSSRQGRNEQYF. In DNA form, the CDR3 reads TGTGCCAGCAGCTCCCGACAGGGGAGGAACGAGCAGTACTTC.

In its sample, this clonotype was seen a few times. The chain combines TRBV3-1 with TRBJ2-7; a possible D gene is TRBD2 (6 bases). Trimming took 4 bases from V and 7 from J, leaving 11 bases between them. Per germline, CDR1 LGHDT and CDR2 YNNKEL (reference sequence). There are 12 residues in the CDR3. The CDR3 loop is CASSPRRGEQYF. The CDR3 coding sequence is TGTGCCAGCAGCCCCCGTCGGGGGGAGCAGTACTTC.

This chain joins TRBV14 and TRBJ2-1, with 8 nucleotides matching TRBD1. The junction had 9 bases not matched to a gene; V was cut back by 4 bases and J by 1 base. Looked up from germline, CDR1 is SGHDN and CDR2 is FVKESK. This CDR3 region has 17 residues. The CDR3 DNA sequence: TGTGCCAGCAGCCGCATAAAAACAGGGGGGTCCTACAATGAGCAGTTCTTC. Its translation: CASSRIKTGGSYNEQFF. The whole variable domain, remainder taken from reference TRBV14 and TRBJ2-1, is EAGVTQFPSHSVIEKGQTVTLRCDPISGHDNLYWYRRVMGKEIKFLLHFVKESKQDESGMPNNRFLAERTGGTYSTLKVQPAELEDSGVYFCASSRIKTGGSYNEQFFGPGTRLTVL.

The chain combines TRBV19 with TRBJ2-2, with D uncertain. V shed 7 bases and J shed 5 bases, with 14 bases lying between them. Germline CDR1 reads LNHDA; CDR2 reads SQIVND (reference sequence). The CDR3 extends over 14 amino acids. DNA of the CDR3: TGTGCCAGTAAGGAGCGTTGGGATACCGGGGAGCTGTTTTTT. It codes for CASKERWDTGELFF.

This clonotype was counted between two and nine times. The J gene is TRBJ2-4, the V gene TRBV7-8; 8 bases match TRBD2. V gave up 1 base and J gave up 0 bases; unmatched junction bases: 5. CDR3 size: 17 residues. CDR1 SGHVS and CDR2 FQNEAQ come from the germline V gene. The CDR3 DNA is TGTGCCAGCAGCTTAGTCCAGCGGGGGCTAGCCAAAAACATTCAGTACTTC. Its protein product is CASSLVQRGLAKNIQYF.

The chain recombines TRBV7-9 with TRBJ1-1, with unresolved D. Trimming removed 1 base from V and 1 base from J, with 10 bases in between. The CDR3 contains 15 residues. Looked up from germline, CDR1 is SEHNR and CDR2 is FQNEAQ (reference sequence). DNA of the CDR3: TGTGCCAGCAGCTTAGGTGGAATGGCGAACACTGAAGCTTTCTTT. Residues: CASSLGGMANTEAFF.

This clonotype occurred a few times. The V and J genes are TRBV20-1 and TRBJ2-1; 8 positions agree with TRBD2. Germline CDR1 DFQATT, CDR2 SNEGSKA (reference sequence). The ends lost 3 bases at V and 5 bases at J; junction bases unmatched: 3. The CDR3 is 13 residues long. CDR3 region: CSASAGGNNEQFF. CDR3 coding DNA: TGCAGTGCTAGTGCGGGAGGAAACAATGAGCAGTTCTTC.

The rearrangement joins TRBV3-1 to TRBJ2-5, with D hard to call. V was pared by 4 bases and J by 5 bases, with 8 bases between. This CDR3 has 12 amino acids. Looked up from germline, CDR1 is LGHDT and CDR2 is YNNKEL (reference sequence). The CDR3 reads CASSRRPETQYF. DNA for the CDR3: TGTGCCAGCAGCCGGCGCCCGGAGACCCAGTACTTC.

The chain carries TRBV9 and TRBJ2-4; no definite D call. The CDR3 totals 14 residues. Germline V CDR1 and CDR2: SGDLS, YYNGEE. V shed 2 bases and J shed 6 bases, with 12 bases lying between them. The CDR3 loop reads CASSVEKGRNIQYF. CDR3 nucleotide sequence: TGTGCCAGCAGCGTCGAGAAAGGCAGAAACATTCAGTACTTC.

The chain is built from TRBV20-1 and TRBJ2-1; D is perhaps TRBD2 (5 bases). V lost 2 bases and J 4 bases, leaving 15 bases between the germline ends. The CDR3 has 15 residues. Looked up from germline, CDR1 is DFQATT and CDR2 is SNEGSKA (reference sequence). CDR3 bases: TGCAGTGCTAGACCGAGGGATAACCAATACAATGAGCAGTTCTTC. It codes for CSARPRDNQYNEQFF.

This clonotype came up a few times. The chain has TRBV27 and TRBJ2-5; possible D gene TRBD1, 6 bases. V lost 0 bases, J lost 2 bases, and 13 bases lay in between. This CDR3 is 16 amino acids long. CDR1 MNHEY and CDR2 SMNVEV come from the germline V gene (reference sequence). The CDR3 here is CASSLSVGQKQETQYF. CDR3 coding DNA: TGTGCCAGCAGTTTATCAGTGGGACAAAAGCAAGAGACCCAGTACTTC.

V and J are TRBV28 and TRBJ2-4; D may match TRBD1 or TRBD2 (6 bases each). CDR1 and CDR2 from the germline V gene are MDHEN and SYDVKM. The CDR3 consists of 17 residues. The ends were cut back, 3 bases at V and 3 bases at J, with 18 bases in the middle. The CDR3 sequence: CASSFGVPGAGKNIQYF. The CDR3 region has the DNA TGTGCCAGCAGTTTTGGAGTACCGGGGGCCGGCAAAAACATTCAGTACTTC.

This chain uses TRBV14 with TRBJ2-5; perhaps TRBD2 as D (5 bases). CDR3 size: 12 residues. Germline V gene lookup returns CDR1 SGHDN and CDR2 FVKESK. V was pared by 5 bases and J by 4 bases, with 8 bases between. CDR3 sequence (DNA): TGTGCCAGCAGCGGACTGTTAGAGACCCAGTACTTC. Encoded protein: CASSGLLETQYF. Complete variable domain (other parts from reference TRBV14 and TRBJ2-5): EAGVTQFPSHSVIEKGQTVTLRCDPISGHDNLYWYRRVMGKEIKFLLHFVKESKQDESGMPNNRFLAERTGGTYSTLKVQPAELEDSGVYFCASSGLLETQYFGPGTRLLVL.

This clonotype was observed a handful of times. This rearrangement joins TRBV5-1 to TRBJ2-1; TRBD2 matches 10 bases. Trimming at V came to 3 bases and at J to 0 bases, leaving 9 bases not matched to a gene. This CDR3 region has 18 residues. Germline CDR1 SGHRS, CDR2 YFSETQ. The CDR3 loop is CASSSGTSATSSYNEQFF. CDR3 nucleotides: TGCGCCAGCAGCTCTGGGACTAGCGCGACCTCCTCCTACAATGAGCAGTTCTTC.

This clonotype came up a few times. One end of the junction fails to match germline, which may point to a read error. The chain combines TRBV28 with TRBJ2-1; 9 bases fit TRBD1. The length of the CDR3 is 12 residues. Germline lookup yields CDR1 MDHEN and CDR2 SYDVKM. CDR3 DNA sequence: TGTGCCAGCAGTTCTACAGGGGGCAGCGGCCTATTC. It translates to CASSSTGGSGLF.